These 23 T cell receptor beta chains were all obtained from the same sample, sequenced in a study of blood T cells in healthy people across ages. For the second PCR, which ran for about 7 to 12 cycles, a sample-barcoded 5' primer and a J-beta primer mix were used. In TCRdb, the 5' RACE reads were re-called with MiXCR into one record per CDR3 protein. The sample carries 700,000 to 900,000 distinct CDR3 sequences, more than 25% recorded once. Separately, the same data were catalogued under a study of T cells of mothers and their children.

Material: blood. The receptors were sampled from a boy younger than 18 in good health.

The table lists this clonotype with a few counts. The gene calls are TRBV20-1 and TRBJ2-5, with 7 positions matching TRBD2. Trimming cost V 6 bases and J 4 bases; bases outside gene matches: 8. CDR3 length: 13 amino acids. CDR1 is DFQATT, CDR2 SNEGSKA, per germline (reference sequence). CDR3 region: CSAPSGVGETQYF. The CDR3 DNA reads TGCAGTGCCCCAAGCGGGGTAGGAGAGACCCAGTACTTC.

This chain links TRBV5-5 with TRBJ1-2, with 8 bases aligning to TRBD1. With 4 bases clipped from V and 1 base from J, the junction kept 6 bases outside the gene matches. The CDR3 has 15 residues. Germline assignment: CDR1 SGHKS and CDR2 YYEKEE (reference sequence). CDR3 sequence (DNA): TGTGCCAGCAGCCGGGGACAGGCCCTTAACTATGGCTACACCTTC. It specifies CASSRGQALNYGYTF.

The chain employs TRBV4-2 and TRBJ1-4; D gene unclear. Trimming cost V 4 bases and J 1 base, with 10 bases left between them. Per the germline V gene, CDR1 is LGHNA and CDR2 is YNFKEQ. The CDR3 loop spans 15 amino acids. CDR3 in DNA: TGTGCCAGCAGCCTCGGACGGGAAACTAATGAAAAACTGTTTTTT. Translated, it gives CASSLGRETNEKLFF.

The chain combines TRBV20-1 with TRBJ2-5; 9 nucleotides align to TRBD2. Germline assignment: CDR1 DFQATT and CDR2 SNEGSKA (reference sequence). The CDR3 length is 15 residues. Germline trimming cut 3 bases from V and 0 bases from J; bases unmatched to any gene: 5. CDR3 DNA: TGCAGTGCTAGGGTAGCGGGGGAGTACCAAGAGACCCAGTACTTC. Translating gives CSARVAGEYQETQYF.

This clonotype has a handful of counts. This sequence joins TRBV20-1 and TRBJ2-7, with 10 nucleotides matching TRBD2. The J call could be wrong; TRBJ2-1 is a better fit for the DNA end. The V gene's germline CDR1 is DFQATT and CDR2 SNEGSKA (reference sequence). The CDR3 covers 15 residues. CDR3 region: CSARDASGGMDEQFF. The DNA for the CDR3 is TGCAGTGCTAGAGATGCTAGCGGGGGAATGGATGAGCAGTTCTTC.

This clonotype was counted between two and nine times. V usage is TRBV19 and J usage is TRBJ1-4; 7 positions agree with TRBD1. After removal of 1 base from V and 7 bases from J, the junction contained 6 bases not matched to a gene. CDR3 length equals 15 residues. Per germline, CDR1 LNHDA and CDR2 SQIVND (reference sequence). CDR3 sequence (DNA): TGTGCCAGTAGTATAGGGGACAGTTCCAGTGAAAAACTGTTTTTT. Amino acids: CASSIGDSSSEKLFF.

A few counts support this clonotype. This chain connects TRBV5-5 to TRBJ1-2, with D maybe TRBD1 (5 bases). The germline V and J ends were trimmed by 0 bases and 1 base, with 13 bases remaining between them. CDR1 SGHKS and CDR2 YYEKEE come from the germline V gene (reference sequence). The length of the CDR3 is 16 residues. The CDR3 region is CASSLDHGGINYGYTF. In DNA form, the CDR3 reads TGTGCCAGCAGCTTGGATCACGGGGGGATTAACTATGGCTACACCTTC.

The V call is TRBV10-3, the J call TRBJ2-3; D may be TRBD2 (5 bases). Trimming took 6 bases from V and 5 from J, leaving 9 bases between them. Per germline, CDR1 ENHRY and CDR2 SYGVKD. CDR3 length: 12 residues. CDR3 in amino acids: CAIREREDTQYF. Here the CDR3 DNA reads TGTGCCATCAGGGAGAGGGAAGATACGCAGTATTTT.

The rearrangement uses TRBV25-1 and TRBJ1-1, with TRBD1 matching 9 bases. This CDR3 spans 16 amino acids. V lost 0 bases to trimming and J lost 5 bases; unmatched junction nucleotides: 7. Per the germline V gene, CDR1 is MGHDK and CDR2 is SYGVNS. The CDR3 sequence is CASSEYKGTGLTEAFF. As DNA, the CDR3 is TGTGCCAGCAGTGAATATAAGGGGACAGGGTTGACTGAAGCTTTCTTT.

This chain connects TRBV20-1 to TRBJ2-1, with TRBD2 identical over 10 bases. This CDR3 contains 15 residues. The trim removed 6 bases at V and 3 bases at J, leaving 8 bases unmatched. Germline CDR1 reads DFQATT; CDR2 reads SNEGSKA (reference sequence). The CDR3 sequence is CSAPLAGGNYNEQFF. As DNA, the CDR3 is TGCAGTGCCCCCTTAGCGGGGGGTAACTACAATGAGCAGTTCTTC.

The chain carries TRBV20-1 and TRBJ2-7, with 10 bases identical to TRBD2. The CDR3 is made up of 13 amino acids. Germline V gives CDR1 DFQATT, CDR2 SNEGSKA (reference sequence). The V gene end was trimmed by 5 bases and the J gene end by 2 bases; junction bases not matched to a gene: 3. The DNA for the CDR3 is TGCAGTGCTTCCACTAGCGGGGCCTACGAGCAGTACTTC. Protein sequence: CSASTSGAYEQYF.

The chain combines TRBV3-1 with TRBJ2-7; TRBD1 matches 7 bases. This CDR3 contains 14 residues. CDR1 is LGHDT, CDR2 YNNKEL, per germline (reference sequence). Germline trimming cut 6 bases from V and 3 bases from J; bases unmatched to any gene: 8. As DNA, the CDR3 is TGTGCCAGCAGGTTGTCGGGACAGTACTACGAGCAGTACTTC. Residues: CASRLSGQYYEQYF.

The J gene is TRBJ2-6, the V gene TRBV6-2 or TRBV6-3; no clear D gene. This CDR3 region has 14 residues. Trimming stripped 2 bases from V and 0 bases from J, with 2 bases between. Germline V gene lookup returns CDR1 MNHEY and CDR2 SVGEGT. The CDR3 DNA reads TGTGCCAGCAGTTACCACTCTGGGGCCAACGTCCTGACTTTC. Amino acid sequence: CASSYHSGANVLTF.

This chain connects TRBV12-3 or TRBV12-4 to TRBJ1-1; 7 nucleotides match TRBD1. The J segment lost 11 bases and the V segment lost 3 bases, leaving 9 bases of the junction unmatched. The CDR3 is 13 amino acids. The chain's CDR3 is CASSFKGAGIAFF. CDR3 nucleotide sequence: TGTGCCAGCAGTTTTAAGGGGGCGGGGATCGCTTTCTTT.

There are a few counts of this clonotype. The chain uses TRBV20-1 and TRBJ1-6; the D gene is possibly TRBD1 (6 bases). Trimming shortened V by 3 bases and J by 10 bases, and 13 bases separated the two germline ends. The CDR3 runs to 13 residues. In germline, CDR1 is DFQATT, CDR2 SNEGSKA (reference sequence). Written as DNA, the CDR3 is TGCAGTGCTAGTGGGGGGCAGGGGTCACCCCTCCACTTT. It encodes CSASGGQGSPLHF.

The rearrangement uses TRBV5-1 and TRBJ2-1; D may be TRBD2 (6 bases). The assigned J gene may be wrong: the sequence end matches TRBJ2-7 better. Germline values: CDR1 SGHRS, CDR2 YFSETQ. This CDR3 is 15 amino acids long. The CDR3 protein is CASRPGDRRLREQYF. In DNA form, the CDR3 reads TGCGCCAGCAGACCGGGGGATAGACGACTTAGGGAGCAGTACTTC.

There are a few counts of this clonotype. The chain's CDR3 is CASSLVQGAYGANVLTF. The CDR3 DNA reads TGCGCCAGCAGCTTGGTGCAGGGGGCGTATGGGGCCAACGTCCTGACTTTC. This chain uses TRBV5-1 with TRBJ2-6; 8 nucleotides align to TRBD1. The CDR3 length is 17 residues. The ends lost 0 bases at V and 3 bases at J; junction bases unmatched: 5. The germline V gene encodes CDR1 SGHRS and CDR2 YFSETQ.

This clonotype showed up just a few times. The chain combines TRBV3-1 with TRBJ2-5; D unclear. The tail of the sequence fits TRBJ2-7 better, so the J call may be wrong. CDR3 length: 12 amino acids. The germline gives CDR1 LGHDT, CDR2 YNNKEL (reference sequence). This chain's CDR3 is CASSHGLLEQYF. The CDR3 DNA reads as TGTGCCAGCAGCCATGGTTTACTCGAGCAGTACTTC.

CDR3 sequence reads: CASGWLAEQQFF. CDR3 nucleotides: TGTGCCAGCGGATGGCTAGCGGAGCAGCAGTTCTTC. This chain joins TRBV12-3 or TRBV12-4 and TRBJ2-1, with TRBD2 identical over 7 bases. V lost 8 bases, J lost 11 bases, and 9 bases stayed unmatched. The CDR3 is 12 residues long.

The gene calls are TRBV5-5 and TRBJ1-2; D remains ambiguous. Germline V CDR1 and CDR2: SGHKS, YYEKEE (reference sequence). This CDR3 has 15 amino acids. The germline V and J ends were trimmed by 0 bases and 0 bases, with 9 bases remaining between them. This CDR3 reads CASSLAGHPNYGYTF. CDR3 DNA: TGTGCCAGCAGCTTGGCGGGTCACCCTAACTATGGCTACACCTTC.

This clonotype was recorded a few times. The chain uses TRBV27 and TRBJ1-2, with D unclear. V was pared by 5 bases and J by 4 bases, with 20 bases between. The CDR3 sequence is 16 residues long. In germline, CDR1 is MNHEY, CDR2 SMNVEV (reference sequence). The CDR3 sequence: CASSLSARTAIYGYTF. CDR3 in DNA: TGTGCCAGCAGTCTGAGTGCACGCACAGCTATCTATGGCTACACCTTC.

The J gene is TRBJ1-2, the V gene TRBV5-4; D gene unclear. CDR1 SGHNT and CDR2 YYREEE come from the germline V gene (reference sequence). The CDR3 covers 14 residues. Trimming removed 6 bases from V and 4 bases from J, with 16 bases in between. CDR3 sequence reads: CASTSWPRGYGYTF. The CDR3 DNA reads as TGTGCCAGCACCTCTTGGCCCAGAGGCTATGGCTACACCTTC.

In its sample, this clonotype was seen a few times. The chain recombines TRBV4-1 with TRBJ2-7, with D hard to call. This CDR3 contains 14 residues. Germline CDR1 reads MGHRA; CDR2 reads YSYEKL. Trimming took 0 bases from V and 6 from J, leaving 12 bases between them. CDR3 DNA: TGCGCCAGCAGCCAAGATCGGGTAATGGGCGAGCAGTACTTC. Protein: CASSQDRVMGEQYF.